What follows describes a single TCR beta chain. Its specificity is unknown. TCRdb independently ran MiXCR on the PCR reads; one entry per CDR3 protein. This sample has over 600,000 distinct CDR3 sequences; about 20% occur once, and the top ten carry around 0.86%. This CDR3 is built from 14 residues. Deletions cut 0 bases from V and 5 bases from J, with 11 bases between. The germline CDR1 and CDR2 sequences are SGHAT and FQNNGV. The CD8+CD4-CCR7+CD45RA+ phenotype defined the sorted naive CD8 T cells. This sample was included in a study of molecular identifiers for immune sequencing clone quantification. Study observations and caveats: Clones above 20 RNA copies held over 97% of effector molecules, under 1% in naive cells.

J is TRBJ2-7 and V is TRBV11-2; D remains unclear. The source material was naive CD8+ T cells from blood, with Jurkat cell RNA spiked in. Subset in this sample: FACS-sorted CD8+CD4-CCR7+CD45RA+ naive T cells. The TCR was taken from a human donor in good health. Some libraries in this study had Jurkat cell RNA spiked in. The CDR3 here is CASSLEFRADEQYF. CDR3 DNA sequence: TGTGCCAGCAGCTTAGAGTTCCGGGCGGACGAGCAGTACTTC.